This T cell receptor (beta chain) was recovered during a study of shared clonotypes between healthy human individuals. Trimming cost V 6 bases and J 0 bases; bases outside gene matches: 4. In germline, CDR1 is SNHLY, CDR2 FYNNEI. The CDR3 contains 15 residues. Findings of the study overall: Larger estimated richness was generally seen in naive subsets than in memory subsets. The authors expected sequencing depth to affect clonotype sharing among donors.

The authors distributed each subset's genomic DNA evenly over several immunoSEQ plates. Measured with immunoSEQ multiplex PCR; TCRdb has only the in-frame clones, and not every one. The data hold hundreds of thousands of clones, with around 96% observed a single time. A remark on this clone: Its specificity is not known.

Naive CD8 isolation took CD45RO-negative cells positively selected for CCR7 and excluded terminally differentiated effector memory CD45RA+ cells. Caucasian adults living in Nashville, Tennessee, provided all samples. The sequencing sample was made of naive CD8+ T cells sorted from blood. The chain couples TRBV2 to TRBJ1-4, with TRBD1 identical over 7 bases. The sequence derives from a woman aged 25 to 39 in good health. The CDR3 sequence is CASRAGQTTNEKLFF. CDR3 nucleotides: TGTGCCAGCAGGGCGGGACAGACAACTAATGAAAAACTGTTTTTT.